This entry describes one TCR beta chain. Its antigen is unidentified. The entry originates in a study of CD8 T cells in Susac syndrome. V lost 7 bases and J lost 5, with 10 bases in between. The CDR3 is 11 amino acids. CDR1 SGHRS and CDR2 YFSETQ come from the germline V gene. cDNA came from about 0.5 to 1 ug RNA primed by random hexamers. Each CDR3 protein is one row after TCRdb ran MiXCR on the immunoSEQ multiplex PCR reads. The repertoire holds 55,000 to 80,000 distinct CDR3 sequences, with 93% as singletons. The patients with Susac syndrome satisfied recently defined diagnostic criteria for either definite or probable disease. General study results and limits: The CD4+ T cell repertoires in Susac syndrome were not clonally expanded.

This TCR came from a human donor with Susac syndrome. What was sequenced was CD4+ T cells from PBMCs. This chain uses TRBV5-1 with TRBJ2-7; possibly TRBD1 for D (6 bases). The CDR3 reads CASAEGDEQYF. The CDR3 coding sequence is TGCGCCAGCGCCGAGGGGGACGAGCAGTACTTC.